A selection of T cell receptor beta chains follows, all from one sample in a study of cytomegalovirus exposure and HLA in healthy donors. Libraries were prepared by immunoSEQ multiplex PCR; TCRdb keeps only in-frame clonotypes and omits some of them. The sample lists about 130,000 clones, 70% to 80% occurring once. The sequenced sample consisted of PBMCs. These receptors originate from a man younger than 45 in good health and CMV-seronegative. The CDR3 runs from the conserved cysteine through the conserved F or W. The order of the fields is V gene, clone size, D gene, J gene, CDR3 protein, CDR3 DNA. D genes are given only for firm matches. Rows may omit the clone size; those that give it use once, few, many or a size class.

V: TRBV5-1; size: NA; D: TRBD2; J: TRBJ2-1; CDR3: CASSPELAGGRNEQFF; DNA: TGCGCCAGCAGCCCCGAGCTAGCGGGAGGTCGCAATGAGCAGTTCTTC
V: TRBV5-1; size: NA; D: NA; J: TRBJ2-3; CDR3: CASSIGQGTDTQYF; DNA: TGCGCCAGCAGCATCGGGCAGGGGACAGATACGCAGTATTTT
V: TRBV6-1; size: NA; D: NA; J: TRBJ2-4; CDR3: CASSELAVQYF; DNA: TGTGCCAGCAGTGAATTAGCGGTTCAGTACTTC
V: TRBV9; size: few; D: TRBD1; J: TRBJ1-4; CDR3: CASSVGQGGEKLFF; DNA: TGTGCCAGCAGCGTAGGACAGGGCGGTGAAAAACTGTTTTTT
V: TRBV2; size: NA; D: TRBD2; J: TRBJ2-5; CDR3: CASTSGGAWEETQYF; DNA: TGTGCCAGCACTAGCGGGGGGGCCTGGGAAGAGACCCAGTACTTC
V: TRBV30; size: NA; D: NA; J: TRBJ1-1; CDR3: CARSLGAEAFF; DNA: TGTGCCCGGAGCTTAGGGGCTGAAGCTTTCTTT
V: TRBV7-2; size: NA; D: NA; J: TRBJ2-5; CDR3: CASSFAGGETQYF; DNA: TGTGCCAGCAGCTTTGCTGGGGGGGAGACCCAGTACTTC
V: TRBV7-9; size: once; D: NA; J: TRBJ2-5; CDR3: CASSQNLIRETQYF; DNA: TGTGCCAGCAGCCAAAACCTAATAAGAGAGACCCAGTACTTC
V: TRBV19; size: NA; D: NA; J: TRBJ1-2; CDR3: CASSYFSTVNYGYTF; DNA: TGTGCCAGTAGTTACTTCTCCACGGTAAACTATGGCTACACCTTC
V: TRBV5-8; size: NA; D: NA; J: TRBJ1-5; CDR3: CASSPSDGQPQHF; DNA: TGTGCCAGCAGCCCCAGCGACGGGCAGCCCCAGCATTTT
V: TRBV6-4; size: few; D: TRBD1; J: TRBJ1-6; CDR3: CASSVQGEGNSPLHF; DNA: TGTGCCAGCAGTGTCCAGGGGGAAGGAAATTCACCCCTCCACTTT
V: TRBV5-1; size: NA; D: NA; J: TRBJ1-1; CDR3: CASSLQENTEAFF; DNA: TGCGCCAGCAGCTTACAGGAGAACACTGAAGCTTTCTTT
V: TRBV29-1; size: NA; D: TRBD1; J: TRBJ2-1; CDR3: CSVRIDGQGWQFF; DNA: TGCAGCGTGAGAATAGACGGACAGGGATGGCAGTTCTTC
V: TRBV27; size: NA; D: NA; J: TRBJ2-7; CDR3: CASSYRQNYEQYF; DNA: TGTGCCAGCAGTTACCGACAAAACTACGAGCAGTACTTC
V: TRBV7-2; size: NA; D: TRBD1; J: TRBJ1-2; CDR3: CASSLSTTGGRDGYTF; DNA: TGTGCCAGCAGCTTATCTACGACAGGGGGCAGGGATGGCTACACCTTC
V: TRBV5-6; size: NA; D: TRBD2; J: TRBJ2-1; CDR3: CASSPASGSLNEQFF; DNA: TGTGCCAGCAGCCCTGCTAGCGGGTCTTTGAATGAGCAGTTCTTC